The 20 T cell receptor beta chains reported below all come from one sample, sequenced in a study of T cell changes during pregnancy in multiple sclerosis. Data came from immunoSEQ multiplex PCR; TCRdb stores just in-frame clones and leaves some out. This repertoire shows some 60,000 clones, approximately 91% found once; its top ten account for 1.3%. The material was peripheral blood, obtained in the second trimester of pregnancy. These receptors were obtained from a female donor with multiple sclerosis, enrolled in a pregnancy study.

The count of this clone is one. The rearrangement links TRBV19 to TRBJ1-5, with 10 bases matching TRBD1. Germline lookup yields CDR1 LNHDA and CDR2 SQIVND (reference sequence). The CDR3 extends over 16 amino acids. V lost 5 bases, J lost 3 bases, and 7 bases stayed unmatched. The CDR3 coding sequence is TGTGCCAGTAGTCCCCTAGACAGGGGGCTCAATCAGCCCCAGCATTTT. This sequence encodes CASSPLDRGLNQPQHF.

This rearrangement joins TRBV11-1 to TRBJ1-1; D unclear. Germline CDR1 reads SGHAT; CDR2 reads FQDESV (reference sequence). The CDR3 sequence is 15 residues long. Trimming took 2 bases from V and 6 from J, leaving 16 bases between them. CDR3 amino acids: CASSLNPGIFAEAFF. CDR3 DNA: TGTGCCAGCAGCTTAAACCCGGGGATTTTCGCTGAAGCTTTCTTT.

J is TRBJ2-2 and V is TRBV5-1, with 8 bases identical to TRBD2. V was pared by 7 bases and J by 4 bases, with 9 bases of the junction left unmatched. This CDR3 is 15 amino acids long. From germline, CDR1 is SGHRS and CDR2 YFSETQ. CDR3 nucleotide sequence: TGCGCCAGCGGCCTCATAGCGGGGCCCACCGGGGAGCTGTTTTTT. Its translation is CASGLIAGPTGELFF.

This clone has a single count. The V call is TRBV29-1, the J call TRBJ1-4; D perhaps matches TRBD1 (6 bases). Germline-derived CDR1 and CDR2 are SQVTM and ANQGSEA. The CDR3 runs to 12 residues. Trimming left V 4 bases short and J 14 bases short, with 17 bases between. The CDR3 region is CSVGRGGDPLFF. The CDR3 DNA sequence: TGCAGCGTTGGCCGAGGGGGGGACCCCCTGTTTTTT.

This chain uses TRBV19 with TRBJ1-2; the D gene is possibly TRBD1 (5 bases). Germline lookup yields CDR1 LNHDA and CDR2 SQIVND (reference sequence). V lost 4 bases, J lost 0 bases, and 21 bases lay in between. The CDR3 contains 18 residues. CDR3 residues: CASSTLLGEANTNYGYTF. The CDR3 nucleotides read TGTGCCAGTAGTACCCTCTTGGGGGAGGCGAATACTAACTATGGCTACACCTTC.

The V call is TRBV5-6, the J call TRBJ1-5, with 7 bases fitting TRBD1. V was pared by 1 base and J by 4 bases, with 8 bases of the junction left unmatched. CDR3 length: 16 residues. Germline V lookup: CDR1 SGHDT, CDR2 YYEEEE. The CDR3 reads CASSLLAGGVNQPQHF. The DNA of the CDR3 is TGTGCCAGCAGCTTGCTGGCAGGGGGTGTTAATCAGCCCCAGCATTTT.

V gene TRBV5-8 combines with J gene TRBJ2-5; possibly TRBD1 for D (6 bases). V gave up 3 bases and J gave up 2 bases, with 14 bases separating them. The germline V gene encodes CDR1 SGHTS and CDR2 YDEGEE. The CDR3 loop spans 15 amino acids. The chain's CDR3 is CASSSGRQVQETQYF. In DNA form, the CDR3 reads TGTGCCAGCAGCTCCGGCCGACAGGTACAAGAGACCCAGTACTTC. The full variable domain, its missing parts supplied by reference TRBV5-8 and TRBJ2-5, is EAGVTQSPTHLIKTRGQQATLRCSPISGHTSVYWYQQALGLGLQFLLWYDEGEERNRGNFPPRFSGRQFPNYSSELNVNALELEDSALYLCASSSGRQVQETQYFGPGTRLLVL.

The CDR3, as DNA: TGTGCCATCAGGGGGGACAGCTATCAGCCCCAGCATTTT. It yields the protein CAIRGDSYQPQHF. The V gene is TRBV10-3, the J gene TRBJ1-5; 7 bases are a match to TRBD1. Germline V gives CDR1 ENHRY, CDR2 SYGVKD. The CDR3 runs to 13 residues. J gave up 5 bases and V 6 bases, and 4 bases lay outside the gene matches.

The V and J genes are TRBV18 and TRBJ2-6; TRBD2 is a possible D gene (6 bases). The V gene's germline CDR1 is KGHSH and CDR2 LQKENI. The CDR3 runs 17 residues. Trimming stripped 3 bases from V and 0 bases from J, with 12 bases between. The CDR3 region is CASSPAGPSSGANVLTF. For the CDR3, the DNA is TGTGCCAGCTCACCTGCGGGACCAAGCTCTGGGGCCAACGTCCTGACTTTC.

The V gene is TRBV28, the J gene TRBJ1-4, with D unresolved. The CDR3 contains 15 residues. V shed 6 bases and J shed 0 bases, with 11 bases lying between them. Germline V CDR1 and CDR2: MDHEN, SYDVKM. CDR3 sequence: CASSSLRATNEKLFF. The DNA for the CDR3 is TGTGCCAGCAGCTCCCTGCGGGCAACTAATGAAAAACTGTTTTTT.

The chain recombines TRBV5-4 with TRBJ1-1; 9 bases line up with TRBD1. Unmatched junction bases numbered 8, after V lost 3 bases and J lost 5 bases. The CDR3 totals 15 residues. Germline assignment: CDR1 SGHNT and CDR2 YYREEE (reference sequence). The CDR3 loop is CASSWNRGRSTEAFF. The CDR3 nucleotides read TGTGCCAGCAGCTGGAACAGGGGGCGCTCAACTGAAGCTTTCTTT.

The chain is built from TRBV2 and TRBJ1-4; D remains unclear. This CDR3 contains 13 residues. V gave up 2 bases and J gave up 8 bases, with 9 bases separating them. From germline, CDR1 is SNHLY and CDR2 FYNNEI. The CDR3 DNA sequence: TGTGCCAGCAGTGAATACAGAACGGAAAAACTGTTTTTT. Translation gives CASSEYRTEKLFF.

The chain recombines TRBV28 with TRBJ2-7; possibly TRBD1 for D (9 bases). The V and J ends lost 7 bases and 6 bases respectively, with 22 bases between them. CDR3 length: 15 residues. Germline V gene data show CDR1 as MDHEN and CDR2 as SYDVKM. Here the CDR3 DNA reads TGTGCCAGCACCACGGGAGGGACAGGGTCGTTCGAGCAGTACTTC. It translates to CASTTGGTGSFEQYF. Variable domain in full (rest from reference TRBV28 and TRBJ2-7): DVKVTQSSRYLVKRTGEKVFLECVQDMDHENMFWYRQDPGLGLRLIYFSYDVKMKEKGDIPEGYSVSREKKERFSLILESASTNQTSMYLCASTTGGTGSFEQYFGPGTRLTVT.

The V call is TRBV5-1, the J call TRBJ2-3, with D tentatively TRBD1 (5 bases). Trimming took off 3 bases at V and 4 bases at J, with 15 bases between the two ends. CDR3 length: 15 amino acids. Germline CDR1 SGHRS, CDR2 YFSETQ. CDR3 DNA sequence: TGCGCCAGCAGCTCTGGACGGCTCAGGGCAGATACGCAGTATTTT. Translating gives CASSSGRLRADTQYF.

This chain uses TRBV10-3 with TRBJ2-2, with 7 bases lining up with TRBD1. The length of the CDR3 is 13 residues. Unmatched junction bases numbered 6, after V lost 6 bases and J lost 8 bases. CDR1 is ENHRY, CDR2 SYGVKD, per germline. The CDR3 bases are TGTGCCATCAGGGACAGGTCTGAAGGGGAGCTGTTTTTT. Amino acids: CAIRDRSEGELFF.

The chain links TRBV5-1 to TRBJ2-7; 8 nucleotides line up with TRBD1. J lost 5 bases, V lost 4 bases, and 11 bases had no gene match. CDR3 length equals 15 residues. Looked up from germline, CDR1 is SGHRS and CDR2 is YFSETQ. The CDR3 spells CASSEQSRTGNEQYF. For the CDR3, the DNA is TGCGCCAGCAGCGAGCAAAGCAGGACAGGGAACGAGCAGTACTTC. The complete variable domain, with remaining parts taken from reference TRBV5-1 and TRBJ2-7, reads KAGVTQTPRYLIKTRGQQVTLSCSPISGHRSVSWYQQTPGQGLQFLFEYFSETQRNKGNFPGRFSGRQFSNSRSEMNVSTLELGDSALYLCASSEQSRTGNEQYFGPGTRLTVT.

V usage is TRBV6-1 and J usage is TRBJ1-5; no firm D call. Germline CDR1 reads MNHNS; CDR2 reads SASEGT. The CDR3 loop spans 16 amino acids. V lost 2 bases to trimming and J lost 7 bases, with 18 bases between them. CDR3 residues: CASSESYPSGGQPQHF. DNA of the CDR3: TGTGCCAGCAGTGAAAGTTATCCCTCGGGCGGGCAGCCCCAGCATTTT.

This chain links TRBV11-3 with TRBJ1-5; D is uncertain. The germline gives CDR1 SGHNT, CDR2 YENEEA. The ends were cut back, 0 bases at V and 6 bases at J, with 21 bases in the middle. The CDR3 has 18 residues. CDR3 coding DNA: TGTGCCAGCAGCTTAGATGGCGGGGTTAGTTCCCCGGGTCAGCCCCAGCATTTT. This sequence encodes CASSLDGGVSSPGQPQHF.

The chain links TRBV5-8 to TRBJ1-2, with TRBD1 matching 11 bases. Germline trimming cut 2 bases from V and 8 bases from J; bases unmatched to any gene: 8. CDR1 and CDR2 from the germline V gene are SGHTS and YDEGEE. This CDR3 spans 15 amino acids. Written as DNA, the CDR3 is TGTGCCAGCAGCTTTATACGGACAGGGGGCGAGGGCTACACCTTC. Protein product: CASSFIRTGGEGYTF.

The CDR3 bases are TGTGCCAGCAGGGAAGCGGACAGGGGGAGTAACACCGGGGAGCTGTTTTTT. It translates to CASREADRGSNTGELFF. The V gene is TRBV27, the J gene TRBJ2-2; TRBD1 matches 10 bases. Germline trimming cut 6 bases from V and 2 bases from J; bases unmatched to any gene: 9. This CDR3 is built from 17 residues. Germline V CDR1 and CDR2: MNHEY, SMNVEV (reference sequence).